Following are 22 T cell receptor beta chains from one sample sequenced in a study of shared clonotypes between healthy human individuals. The protocol was immunoSEQ multiplex PCR, while the TCRdb copy is restricted to in-frame clones and leaves out a portion. Of about 1 million clones detected, 75% appear once; the ten largest clones hold around 1.4%. Material: memory CD4+ T cells sorted from blood. Subset: CD45RA-negative fraction. The receptor set was obtained from a man between 18 and 35 years old in good health.

V and J are TRBV10-3 and TRBJ2-7, with TRBD2 identical over 8 bases. Germline assignment: CDR1 ENHRY and CDR2 SYGVKD. V lost 2 bases, J lost 3 bases, and 3 bases stayed unmatched. The CDR3 runs to 14 residues. The CDR3 sequence: CAISEMGTSYEQYF. Written as DNA, the CDR3 is TGTGCCATCAGTGAGATGGGGACTAGCTACGAGCAGTACTTC.

V gene TRBV5-1 combines with J gene TRBJ2-3; 9 nucleotides line up with TRBD2. This CDR3 contains 16 residues. Per the germline V gene, CDR1 is SGHRS and CDR2 is YFSETQ. The V segment lost 3 bases and the J segment 6 bases; nucleotides outside the gene matches: 11. This CDR3 is CASSYRTGLAMDTQYF. The CDR3 DNA follows: TGCGCCAGCAGCTACCGGACGGGACTAGCTATGGATACGCAGTATTTT.

The J gene is TRBJ2-7, the V gene TRBV6-1; 8 bases match TRBD1. V shed 3 bases and J 3 bases; nucleotides not matched to a gene: 4. CDR3 length equals 14 residues. Germline CDR1 and CDR2: MNHNS and SASEGT. DNA of the CDR3: TGTGCCAGCAGTGAGGGACAGGTTAGCTACGAGCAGTACTTC. Amino acids: CASSEGQVSYEQYF.

The chain links TRBV27 to TRBJ1-2, with D hard to call. Trimming stripped 3 bases from V and 7 bases from J, with 27 bases between. This CDR3 has 18 amino acids. Germline V gene sequence: CDR1 MNHEY, CDR2 SMNVEV (reference sequence). CDR3 residues: CASSFSSPGRSGKGGYTF. In nucleotides, the CDR3 is TGTGCCAGCAGTTTTTCCTCCCCCGGTCGGTCGGGGAAAGGTGGCTACACCTTC.

The chain recombines TRBV14 with TRBJ2-7, with 8 bases lining up with TRBD2. This CDR3 comprises 16 residues. Germline V gene data show CDR1 as SGHDN and CDR2 as FVKESK. The V gene end was trimmed by 0 bases and the J gene end by 3 bases; junction bases not matched to a gene: 7. In nucleotides, the CDR3 is TGTGCCAGCAGCCAAGATACTAGCGGTCTACACTACGAGCAGTACTTC. This gives the protein CASSQDTSGLHYEQYF.

The CDR3 region is CASSLPSFSGGSYNEQFF. DNA for the CDR3: TGCGCCAGCAGCTTGCCCTCTTTCTCAGGGGGCTCCTACAATGAGCAGTTCTTC. The chain is built from TRBV5-1 and TRBJ2-1; 7 bases line up with TRBD1. Trimming removed 1 base from V and 0 bases from J; junction bases left unmatched: 10. Germline V gene data show CDR1 as SGHRS and CDR2 as YFSETQ. The CDR3 spans 18 residues.

As for this clone: At one end the junction does not follow the germline gene, possibly because of a read error. The chain couples TRBV7-8 to TRBJ2-7; maybe TRBD1 (6 bases). This CDR3 contains 14 residues. Germline-derived CDR1 and CDR2 are SGHVS and FQNEAQ. CDR3 region: CASSHPGQPYEQYF. CDR3 bases: TGCGCCAGCAGCCACCCCGGACAGCCCTACGAGCAGTACTTC.

V gene TRBV9 combines with J gene TRBJ1-3; TRBD1 matches at 7 bases. CDR1 SGDLS and CDR2 YYNGEE come from the germline V gene. The CDR3 is 14 residues long. V lost 3 bases and J lost 3; bases outside the gene matches: 3. CDR3 sequence reads: CASSARGGGNTIYF. CDR3 nucleotide sequence: TGTGCCAGCAGCGCCAGGGGGGGTGGAAACACCATATATTTT.

The chain recombines TRBV7-2 with TRBJ2-4; possibly TRBD2 for D (6 bases). The CDR3 has 16 amino acids. CDR1 is SGHTA, CDR2 FQGNSA, per germline. V lost 1 base and J lost 0, with 10 bases in between. The CDR3, as DNA: TGTGCCAGCAGCTTAGACGGGGGTATAGCCAAAAACATTCAGTACTTC. This sequence encodes CASSLDGGIAKNIQYF.

The chain uses TRBV27 and TRBJ2-7; 8 bases align to TRBD1. V trimming: 6 bases; J trimming: 2 bases; junction bases outside the gene matches: 12. Germline values: CDR1 MNHEY, CDR2 SMNVEV (reference sequence). The CDR3 length is 16 residues. This chain's CDR3 is CASRKIRTGNTYEQYF. The DNA for the CDR3 is TGTGCCAGCAGGAAAATAAGGACAGGGAATACCTACGAGCAGTACTTC.

CDR3 nucleotides: TGTGCCAGCAGACCTTTTCAGGGGGCTGGATTAGCGAGAGGGGAGACCCAGTACTTC. This gives the protein CASRPFQGAGLARGETQYF. V gene TRBV27 combines with J gene TRBJ2-5, with 8 bases lining up with TRBD1. CDR1 is MNHEY and CDR2 is SMNVEV in the germline V gene (reference sequence). V was clipped by 6 bases and J by 5 bases; unmatched bases: 23. The CDR3 runs to 19 residues.

This clone was picked up one time. This chain connects TRBV5-1 to TRBJ2-5, with D possibly being TRBD2 (5 bases). This CDR3 has 14 residues. Germline lookup yields CDR1 SGHRS and CDR2 YFSETQ. V was trimmed by 2 bases and J by 5 bases, leaving 13 bases between them. CDR3: CASSFASGEETQYF. The CDR3 DNA reads as TGCGCCAGCAGCTTCGCGAGTGGGGAGGAGACCCAGTACTTC.

This clone was seen only a few times. This chain connects TRBV7-2 to TRBJ1-5, with D tentatively TRBD1 (5 bases). V dropped 2 bases and J dropped 1 base, with 12 bases sitting between them. The V gene's germline CDR1 is SGHTA and CDR2 FQGNSA. The CDR3 has 16 amino acids. This CDR3 reads CASSLSRAPSNQPQHF. CDR3 nucleotide sequence: TGTGCCAGCAGCTTATCCAGGGCCCCCAGCAATCAGCCCCAGCATTTT.

This chain uses TRBV2 with TRBJ2-5; 12 bases are shared with TRBD2. The CDR3 extends over 19 amino acids. V shed 4 bases and J 2 bases; nucleotides not matched to a gene: 14. Germline V gene lookup returns CDR1 SNHLY and CDR2 FYNNEI. The CDR3 loop reads CASSAARMTSGSLQETQYF. DNA of the CDR3: TGTGCCAGCAGTGCCGCCAGGATGACTAGCGGGAGTCTACAAGAGACCCAGTACTTC.

The chain couples TRBV19 to TRBJ1-6; D remains unclear. Germline V CDR1 and CDR2: LNHDA, SQIVND (reference sequence). The CDR3 is made up of 14 amino acids. Trimming took 3 bases from V and 6 from J, leaving 9 bases between them. The CDR3 sequence is CASSIVPFNSPLHF. CDR3 in DNA: TGTGCCAGTAGTATCGTCCCATTTAATTCACCCCTCCACTTT.

The V gene is TRBV2, the J gene TRBJ1-1; D unclear. Trimming shortened V by 8 bases and J by 7 bases, and 11 bases separated the two germline ends. The CDR3 contains 11 residues. From germline, CDR1 is SNHLY and CDR2 FYNNEI. The CDR3 nucleotides are TGTGCCAGCTCAGTGGGTCTTGAAGCTTTCTTT. It codes for CASSVGLEAFF.

The gene calls are TRBV10-2 and TRBJ2-5, with 7 bases that match TRBD1. The ends lost 6 bases at V and 5 bases at J; junction bases unmatched: 3. Per the germline V gene, CDR1 is WSHSY and CDR2 is SAAADI. This CDR3 is 12 amino acids long. In DNA form, the CDR3 reads TGCGCCAGCAGACAGGGGTCGGAGACCCAGTACTTC. The encoded protein is CASRQGSETQYF.

With regard to this clone: Other DNA sequences in this sample translate to the same CDR3. The CDR3 is CAWSVLATGELFF. The DNA of the CDR3 is TGTGCCTGGAGTGTTCTGGCCACCGGGGAGCTGTTTTTT. The chain employs TRBV30 and TRBJ2-2; D is ambiguous. The CDR3 covers 13 residues. The V gene lost 0 bases and the J gene lost 4 bases, with 6 bases spanning the gap. Per germline, CDR1 GTSNPN and CDR2 SVGIG (reference sequence).

V is TRBV30 and J is TRBJ2-1; tentatively, D is TRBD2 (6 bases). Germline CDR1 reads GTSNPN; CDR2 reads SVGIG (reference sequence). Trimming left V 2 bases short and J 6 bases short, with 14 bases between. This CDR3 region has 14 residues. The CDR3 DNA reads TGTGCCTGGAGTCCCGGAGTGGGACTCAATGAGCAGTTCTTC. It yields the protein CAWSPGVGLNEQFF.

This clone was recorded a few times. The rearrangement uses TRBV19 and TRBJ2-2; 7 bases are a match to TRBD1. In germline, CDR1 is LNHDA, CDR2 SQIVND (reference sequence). CDR3 size: 15 residues. Trimming cost V 5 bases and J 5 bases; bases outside gene matches: 8. The CDR3 region has the DNA TGTGCCAGTAGTGTGAACAGGGGATGGACCGGGGAGCTGTTTTTT. Its translation is CASSVNRGWTGELFF.

The CDR3 reads CASSELLAGEQFF. The DNA for the CDR3 is TGTGCCAGCTCAGAACTGCTAGCGGGTGAGCAGTTCTTC. The chain joins TRBV18 to TRBJ2-1; TRBD2 agrees at 8 bases. This CDR3 comprises 13 residues. V gave up 5 bases and J gave up 9 bases; unmatched junction bases: 6. Germline values: CDR1 KGHSH, CDR2 LQKENI.

As to this clone: A much larger clone is a single base away; this may be a read error. This rearrangement joins TRBV5-4 to TRBJ1-3; a possible D gene is TRBD1 (5 bases). Germline CDR1 reads SGHNT; CDR2 reads YYREEE (reference sequence). This CDR3 is built from 14 residues. The CDR3 coding sequence is TGTGCCAGCAGCTCCGGGACCTTAGGAAGCACCATATATTTT. The encoded protein is CASSSGTLGSTIYF.